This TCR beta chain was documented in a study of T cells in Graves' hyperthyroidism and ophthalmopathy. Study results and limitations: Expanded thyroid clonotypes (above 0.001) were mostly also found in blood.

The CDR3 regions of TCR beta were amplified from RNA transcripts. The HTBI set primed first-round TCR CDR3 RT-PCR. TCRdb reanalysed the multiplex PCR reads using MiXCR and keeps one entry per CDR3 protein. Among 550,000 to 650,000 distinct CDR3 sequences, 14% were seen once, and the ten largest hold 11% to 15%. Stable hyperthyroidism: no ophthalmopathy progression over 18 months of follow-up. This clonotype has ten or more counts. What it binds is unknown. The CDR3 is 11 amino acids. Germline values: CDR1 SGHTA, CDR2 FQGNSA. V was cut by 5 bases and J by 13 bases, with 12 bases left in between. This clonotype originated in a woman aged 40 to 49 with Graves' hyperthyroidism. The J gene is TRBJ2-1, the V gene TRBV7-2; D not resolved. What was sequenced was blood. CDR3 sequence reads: CASSQTWRQFF. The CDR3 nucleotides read TGTGCCAGCAGCCAGACTTGGCGACAGTTCTTC.